These 4 T cell receptor beta chains were sequenced from one sample in a study of blood T cell repertoires in COVID-19. Assay: immunoSEQ multiplex PCR; the TCRdb copy retains only in-frame clones and omits some. The top ten hold about 6% of the sample, which has around 19,000 clones, around 92% seen once. The sequencing sample was made of peripheral blood. Source of these receptors: a human donor in a cohort sampled during active COVID-19.

CDR3 amino acids: CASSFLGRETQYF. CDR3 in DNA: TGTGCCAGCAGTTTCCTGGGGCGGGAGACCCAGTACTTC. The chain joins TRBV28 to TRBJ2-5, with D possibly TRBD1 on 5 matching bases. CDR3 length: 13 residues. CDR1 MDHEN and CDR2 SYDVKM come from the germline V gene. The V end was cut by 3 bases, the J end by 5 bases, with 10 bases between.

This clone was seen a handful of times. The chain carries TRBV28 and TRBJ1-5; D is unclear. The CDR3 runs to 15 residues. Germline V lookup: CDR1 MDHEN, CDR2 SYDVKM. With 1 base removed from V and 0 bases from J, the gap between germline ends came to 7 bases. The CDR3 sequence: CASSLYGDSNQPQHF. The DNA for the CDR3 is TGTGCCAGCAGTTTATACGGGGATAGCAATCAGCCCCAGCATTTT.

This clone was picked up a small number of times. The chain carries TRBV18 and TRBJ1-1; D remains ambiguous. This CDR3 has 13 amino acids. Germline CDR1 KGHSH, CDR2 LQKENI. The V end lost 2 bases, the J end lost 3 bases, and 7 bases lay between the germline ends. CDR3 region: CASSPGLDTEAFF. The CDR3 nucleotides read TGTGCCAGCTCACCAGGGCTGGACACTGAAGCTTTCTTT.

The chain couples TRBV4-1 to TRBJ2-5; 13 nucleotides line up with TRBD2. V shed 1 base, J shed 2 bases, and the junction held 10 bases outside the gene matches. Germline CDR1 is MGHRA and CDR2 is YSYEKL. CDR3 length equals 19 residues. CDR3 coding DNA: TGCGCCAGCAGCCAAGTAAAAACTAGCGGGAGGGCCACGCAAGAGACCCAGTACTTC. Its translation: CASSQVKTSGRATQETQYF.